The 4 T cell receptor beta chains below all came from one sample that was sequenced in a study of T-cell reconstitution after alpha-beta-depleted transplantation in children. The authors prepared the TCRbeta library with unique molecular identifiers. TCRdb processed the PCR reads anew with MiXCR; each CDR3 protein has one entry. The repertoire consists of about 250,000 distinct CDR3 sequences, with more than 20% occurring once and the leading ten covering 4.8%. The material was PBMCs, mostly from graft donor cells, obtained 360 days after TCRalphabeta/CD19-depleted stem cell transplant. The receptor source for this set is a female patient between 2 and 10 years old who had a stem cell transplant for congenital amegakaryocytic thrombocytopenia, so the T cells may come from the graft donor.

This clonotype was seen at least ten times. The chain combines TRBV12-3 or TRBV12-4 with TRBJ2-7; D not resolved. The CDR3 contains 13 residues. The V gene lost 5 bases and the J gene lost 5 bases, with 13 bases spanning the gap. The CDR3 region has the DNA TGTGCCAGCAGTCCCGACGACGGTGACGAGCAGTACTTC. Translated, it gives CASSPDDGDEQYF.

The chain links TRBV5-1 to TRBJ2-5, with 7 bases lining up with TRBD1. Trimming cost V 4 bases and J 5 bases; bases outside gene matches: 14. CDR1 SGHRS and CDR2 YFSETQ come from the germline V gene. This CDR3 is built from 16 residues. This CDR3 reads CASSAAGDRGWETQYF. CDR3 DNA: TGCGCCAGCAGCGCGGCAGGGGACAGAGGTTGGGAGACCCAGTACTTC.

This clonotype was picked up a small number of times. The chain joins TRBV10-3 to TRBJ1-3; D may be TRBD1 (6 bases). Deletions cut 3 bases from V and 0 bases from J, with 12 bases between. The CDR3 extends over 16 amino acids. Germline assignment: CDR1 ENHRY and CDR2 SYGVKD. The CDR3 DNA reads TGTGCCATCAGTGATTTGGACAGCTACTCTGGAAACACCATATATTTT. This encodes CAISDLDSYSGNTIYF.

The CDR3: CSTAGGPKNIQYF. The CDR3 DNA reads TGCAGTACTGCGGGGGGGCCTAAAAACATTCAGTACTTC. The chain links TRBV20-1 to TRBJ2-4; 9 nucleotides align to TRBD2. This CDR3 is 13 amino acids long. The germline CDR1 and CDR2 sequences are DFQATT and SNEGSKA (reference sequence). Trimming took 8 bases from V and 4 from J; bases not matched to a gene: 6.